The 17 T cell receptor beta chains in this list originate from one sample, sequenced in a study of cytomegalovirus exposure and HLA in healthy donors. The PCR employed 60 Vbeta primers together with 13 Jbeta primers. Sequencing used immunoSEQ multiplex PCR; TCRdb keeps in-frame clones, though not all of them. In the table there are 85,000 to 100,000 clones, about 75% of which are singletons. Sequencing was carried out using PBMCs. These TCRs come from a woman aged 40 to 50 in good health and CMV-seronegative.

The gene calls are TRBV5-6 and TRBJ1-1; weak D call: TRBD1 (5 bases). The CDR3 consists of 12 residues. CDR1 and CDR2 from the germline V gene are SGHDT and YYEEEE. The V end was cut by 0 bases, the J end by 14 bases, with 14 bases between. CDR3 coding DNA: TGTGCCAGCAGCTTGGAAAGTTCAGGGCGCTTCTTT. This translates into CASSLESSGRFF. Variable domain in full (rest from reference TRBV5-6 and TRBJ1-1): DAGVTQSPTHLIKTRGQQVTLRCSPKSGHDTVSWYQQALGQGPQFIFQYYEEEERQRGNFPDRFSGHQFPNYSSELNVNALLLGDSALYLCASSLESSGRFFGQGTRLTVV.

The chain has TRBV11-2 and TRBJ2-2; possible D gene TRBD1, 6 bases. V was cut by 4 bases and J by 1 base, with 13 bases left in between. The CDR3 contains 16 residues. Germline CDR1 is SGHAT and CDR2 is FQNNGV. The CDR3 sequence: CASSSYRVRNTGELFF. CDR3 sequence (DNA): TGTGCCAGCAGCTCATACAGGGTTAGGAACACCGGGGAGCTGTTTTTT.

This chain links TRBV4-2 with TRBJ1-2, with a tentative D call TRBD1 (5 bases). Germline CDR1 reads LGHNA; CDR2 reads YNFKEQ. Trimming shortened V by 0 bases and J by 5 bases, and 13 bases separated the two germline ends. The CDR3 contains 15 residues. The CDR3 loop reads CASSQDIGGGYGYTF. The CDR3 nucleotides are TGTGCCAGCAGCCAAGATATCGGGGGAGGGTATGGCTACACCTTC.

The J gene is TRBJ2-7, the V gene TRBV14; D might be TRBD1 (5 bases). Deletions cut 2 bases from V and 2 bases from J, with 16 bases between. In germline, CDR1 is SGHDN, CDR2 FVKESK. The CDR3 contains 16 residues. The CDR3 DNA sequence: TGTGCCAGCAGCCAAACGCAGGGTAAGGACCCCTACGAGCAGTACTTC. Translated, it gives CASSQTQGKDPYEQYF.

The J gene is TRBJ2-7, the V gene TRBV18, with a tentative D call TRBD1 (5 bases). The V end lost 8 bases, the J end lost 1 base, and 15 bases lay between the germline ends. Per germline, CDR1 KGHSH and CDR2 LQKENI. This CDR3 has 14 residues. The DNA of the CDR3 is TGTGCCAGCCGCGACAGATTCTCTTCCTACGAGCAGTACTTC. Amino acid sequence: CASRDRFSSYEQYF.

This clone came up a few times. The rearrangement links TRBV19 to TRBJ1-4, with 8 bases lining up with TRBD1. This CDR3 has 15 residues. CDR1 and CDR2 from the germline V gene are LNHDA and SQIVND (reference sequence). The J segment lost 7 bases and the V segment lost 3 bases, leaving 7 bases of the junction unmatched. CDR3 in DNA: TGTGCCAGTAGTATCTCCGGGACAGGCTCTGAAAAACTGTTTTTT. Its protein product is CASSISGTGSEKLFF.

The table lists this clone with a few counts. V and J are TRBV6-5 and TRBJ2-7, with 8 bases that match TRBD1. The CDR3 covers 13 residues. V shed 3 bases, J shed 6 bases, and the junction held 4 bases outside the gene matches. Germline V CDR1 and CDR2: MNHEY, SVGAGI. CDR3 coding DNA: TGTGCCAGCAGTTATACAGGGGGTCGCGAGCAGTACTTC. Its protein is CASSYTGGREQYF.

The gene calls are TRBV29-1 and TRBJ2-2; 9 nucleotides align to TRBD1. This CDR3 is built from 16 residues. CDR1 is SQVTM, CDR2 ANQGSEA, per germline. V shed 1 base, J shed 0 bases, and the junction held 3 bases outside the gene matches. CDR3 sequence: CSVEAWDRANTGELFF. The CDR3 region has the DNA TGCAGCGTTGAAGCATGGGACAGGGCGAACACCGGGGAGCTGTTTTTT.

This clone has just a few counts. V gene TRBV18 combines with J gene TRBJ1-1; maybe TRBD1 (6 bases). The CDR3 is 15 residues long. The germline V and J ends were trimmed by 5 bases and 0 bases, with 13 bases remaining between them. Germline V gene lookup returns CDR1 KGHSH and CDR2 LQKENI. CDR3 amino acids: CASSYRQALNTEAFF. CDR3 coding DNA: TGTGCCAGCTCATATAGACAGGCCTTGAACACTGAAGCTTTCTTT.

The chain carries TRBV4-1 and TRBJ1-5; D is ambiguous. This CDR3 spans 13 amino acids. In germline, CDR1 is MGHRA, CDR2 YSYEKL. Trimming took off 0 bases at V and 6 bases at J, with 6 bases between the two ends. The CDR3 is CASSQDQVQPQHF. The CDR3 bases are TGCGCCAGCAGCCAAGATCAGGTTCAGCCCCAGCATTTT.

As regards this clone: The same CDR3 arises from other DNA sequences in this sample as well. The rearrangement links TRBV4-1 to TRBJ1-1; D is perhaps TRBD1 (6 bases). Germline assignment: CDR1 MGHRA and CDR2 YSYEKL. V lost 1 base to trimming and J lost 5 bases, with 11 bases between them. This CDR3 contains 14 residues. CDR3 region: CASSQARGGTEAFF. The CDR3 nucleotides read TGCGCCAGCAGCCAAGCCAGGGGAGGGACTGAAGCTTTCTTT.

The CDR3 loop is CASSLDTDNTEAFF. The CDR3 region has the DNA TGCGCCAGCAGCTTGGATACAGACAACACTGAAGCTTTCTTT. The genes are TRBV5-1 and TRBJ1-1; D gene uncertain. Germline CDR1 SGHRS, CDR2 YFSETQ. V was cut by 0 bases and J by 2 bases, with 8 bases left in between. CDR3 length: 14 residues.

As regards this clone: The junction departs from germline at one end; a sequencing error may be responsible. The chain has TRBV7-7 and TRBJ2-7; D may be TRBD1 (6 bases). The length of the CDR3 is 13 residues. Germline V gene sequence: CDR1 SSHAT, CDR2 FNYEAQ (reference sequence). CDR3 sequence: CASSLDRRYEQYF. As DNA, the CDR3 is TGTGCTAGCAGCTTAGACAGGCGATACGAGCAGTACTTC.

This clone was seen once. The chain combines TRBV27 with TRBJ2-7, with TRBD1 as a possible D gene (5 bases). Trimming removed 6 bases at V and 0 bases at J, with 9 bases between. Germline loops: CDR1 MNHEY, CDR2 SMNVEV (reference sequence). The CDR3 loop spans 13 amino acids. CDR3 sequence (DNA): TGTGCCAGCAGAATAGGGGCCTCCTACGAGCAGTACTTC. It codes for CASRIGASYEQYF.

The V call is TRBV7-6, the J call TRBJ1-5; weak D call: TRBD1 (5 bases). The CDR3 extends over 15 amino acids. Germline V gives CDR1 SGHVS, CDR2 FNYEAQ. V was clipped by 2 bases and J by 3 bases, with 11 bases between them. In DNA, the CDR3 is TGTGCCAGCAGCTTACACGGGGGTTTCAATCAGCCCCAGCATTTT. Amino acid sequence: CASSLHGGFNQPQHF.

The chain joins TRBV7-7 to TRBJ2-1; D perhaps matches TRBD1 (5 bases). The V end was cut by 4 bases, the J end by 8 bases, with 12 bases between. The CDR3 contains 13 residues. CDR1 and CDR2 from the germline V gene are SSHAT and FNYEAQ (reference sequence). The CDR3 bases are TGTGCCAGCAGCTATATAGCAGGGCATGAGCAGTTCTTC. As protein: CASSYIAGHEQFF.

The genes are TRBV7-9 and TRBJ1-1, with 7 bases matching TRBD1. The length of the CDR3 is 17 residues. V trimming: 4 bases; J trimming: 1 base; junction bases outside the gene matches: 12. The germline gives CDR1 SEHNR, CDR2 FQNEAQ (reference sequence). The CDR3 region is CASSSSLLDRANTEAFF. The CDR3 coding sequence is TGTGCCAGCAGCTCCTCCCTCCTCGACAGGGCGAACACTGAAGCTTTCTTT. Full variable domain (missing parts from reference TRBV7-9 and TRBJ1-1): DTGVSQNPRHKITKRGQNVTFRCDPISEHNRLYWYRQTLGQGPEFLTYFQNEAQLEKSRLLSDRFSAERPKGSFSTLEIQRTEQGDSAMYLCASSSSLLDRANTEAFFGQGTRLTVV.